These 18 T cell receptor beta chains were sequenced from one sample in a study of blood T cells in healthy people across ages. Combining a sample-barcoded 5' primer with a J-beta primer mix, a second PCR ran for roughly 7 to 12 cycles. From the 5' RACE reads, TCRdb called clonotypes with MiXCR, one entry per CDR3 protein. The repertoire holds under 800,000 distinct CDR3 sequences, with around 40% as singletons. The source material was blood. The receptors derive from a woman aged 60-70 years in good health.

The chain links TRBV28 to TRBJ2-5; D could derive from TRBD1 or TRBD2 (5 bases each). CDR1 is MDHEN, CDR2 SYDVKM, per germline. This CDR3 is 14 amino acids long. Trimming removed 7 bases from V and 3 bases from J, with 15 bases in between. CDR3 bases: TGTGCCAGCACCCAGGGAGCGGCCAAAGAGACCCAGTACTTC. It translates to CASTQGAAKETQYF.

There are a few counts of this clonotype. The genes are TRBV28 and TRBJ2-7; maybe TRBD2 (6 bases). V lost 6 bases and J 3 bases, leaving 24 bases between the germline ends. CDR3 size: 17 residues. CDR1 and CDR2 (germline): MDHEN, SYDVKM. CDR3 protein: CASSRSSSGTLVYEQYF. The CDR3 nucleotides are TGTGCCAGCAGCCGATCCTCGTCCGGGACTCTAGTCTACGAGCAGTACTTC. The full variable domain, completed using reference TRBV28 and TRBJ2-7, is DVKVTQSSRYLVKRTGEKVFLECVQDMDHENMFWYRQDPGLGLRLIYFSYDVKMKEKGDIPEGYSVSREKKERFSLILESASTNQTSMYLCASSRSSSGTLVYEQYFGPGTRLTVT.

The rearrangement uses TRBV12-3 or TRBV12-4 and TRBJ2-7, with 7 bases lining up with TRBD1. CDR3 size: 14 residues. The junction had 9 bases not matched to a gene; V was cut back by 7 bases and J by 3 bases. The DNA for the CDR3 is TGTGCCAGCATCTCGGGCAGGGGGAGCTACGAGCAGTACTTC. It encodes CASISGRGSYEQYF.

The chain has TRBV10-3 and TRBJ2-3; D is unresolved. Deletions cut 3 bases from V and 4 bases from J, with 11 bases between. Per the germline V gene, CDR1 is ENHRY and CDR2 is SYGVKD. This CDR3 is 14 amino acids long. This CDR3 reads CAISDGLGPDTQYF. The CDR3 DNA reads TGTGCCATCAGTGACGGATTAGGCCCAGATACGCAGTATTTT.

The rearrangement links TRBV10-3 to TRBJ1-2; D is undetermined. V lost 4 bases and J lost 4, with 10 bases in between. Germline lookup yields CDR1 ENHRY and CDR2 SYGVKD. CDR3 length equals 13 residues. In nucleotides, the CDR3 is TGTGCCATCAGTGCTGGGGTTGTCTATGGCTACACCTTC. Translation: CAISAGVVYGYTF.

This chain links TRBV12-3 or TRBV12-4 with TRBJ1-5; D remains unclear. The CDR3 is made up of 17 amino acids. The germline V and J ends were trimmed by 7 bases and 0 bases, with 19 bases remaining between them. CDR3 sequence: CASTGNPLGNSNQPQHF. The CDR3 DNA follows: TGTGCCAGCACTGGAAACCCGCTAGGCAATAGCAATCAGCCCCAGCATTTT.

The chain recombines TRBV5-1 with TRBJ2-5; D is uncertain. The germline gives CDR1 SGHRS, CDR2 YFSETQ. Deletions cut 0 bases from V and 1 base from J, with 4 bases between. The CDR3 has 13 amino acids. The chain's CDR3 is CASSLEPQETQYF. The CDR3, as DNA: TGCGCCAGCAGCTTGGAACCCCAAGAGACCCAGTACTTC.

V is TRBV25-1 and J is TRBJ1-2, with D perhaps TRBD1 (6 bases). CDR1 and CDR2 (germline): MGHDK, SYGVNS. Trimming left V 4 bases short and J 4 bases short, with 13 bases between. The CDR3 contains 14 residues. CDR3 nucleotides: TGTGCCAGCAGTGCCCCCGGGACACTCTATGGCTACACCTTC. Protein: CASSAPGTLYGYTF.

This clonotype was observed many times. V and J are TRBV9 and TRBJ2-7; 10 nucleotides align to TRBD1. CDR3 length equals 15 residues. Germline V gives CDR1 SGDLS, CDR2 YYNGEE. V dropped 0 bases and J dropped 5; count of bases not matched to a gene: 5. Here the CDR3 reads CASSVEGQGSNEQYF. The CDR3 region has the DNA TGTGCCAGCAGCGTAGAGGGACAGGGGAGCAACGAGCAGTACTTC. Looking up the rest from reference TRBV9 and TRBJ2-7 gives the full variable domain: DSGVTQTPKHLITATGQRVTLRCSPRSGDLSVYWYQQSLDQGLQFLIQYYNGEERAKGNILERFSAQQFPDLHSELNLSSLELGDSALYFCASSVEGQGSNEQYFGPGTRLTVT.

On this clonotype: One junction end disagrees with the germline gene, perhaps due to a read error. J is TRBJ2-1 and V is TRBV9; 8 nucleotides align to TRBD2. Germline CDR1 reads SGDLS; CDR2 reads YYNGEE. The CDR3 spans 19 residues. CDR3 region: CASSGKLAAPEGSYNGQFF. CDR3 nucleotide sequence: TGTGCCAGCAGCGGAAAACTAGCGGCCCCGGAGGGCTCCTACAATGGGCAGTTCTTC.

Remarks on this clonotype: One junction end disagrees with the germline gene, perhaps due to a read error. The chain uses TRBV7-9 and TRBJ1-2, with D possibly matching TRBD1 (6 bases). CDR1 and CDR2 (germline): SEHNR, FQNEAQ (reference sequence). The CDR3 runs to 16 residues. The CDR3 sequence is CASSSQDRPANYDYTF. The CDR3 DNA is TGTGCCAGCAGCTCACAGGACAGACCGGCAAACTATGACTACACCTTC.

The chain joins TRBV19 to TRBJ2-7, with D perhaps matching TRBD1 (6 bases). The closer fit of TRBJ2-5 to the DNA end suggests the J call may be wrong. Germline CDR1 is LNHDA and CDR2 is SQIVND (reference sequence). The CDR3 is 15 residues long. The chain's CDR3 is CASSIGQKAVLTQYF. The CDR3 DNA follows: TGTGCCAGTAGTATCGGACAGAAGGCCGTTCTGACCCAGTACTTC.

The rearrangement links TRBV29-1 to TRBJ2-7, with D uncertain. Trimming left V 7 bases short and J 9 bases short, with 16 bases between. Germline V gene sequence: CDR1 SQVTM, CDR2 ANQGSEA. CDR3 length: 11 residues. CDR3 amino acids: CSGVNYTTQYF. CDR3 DNA sequence: TGCAGCGGTGTAAACTATACGACGCAGTACTTC.

V and J are TRBV7-9 and TRBJ2-3; either TRBD1 or TRBD2 may supply D (5 bases each). This CDR3 is built from 14 residues. With 8 bases removed from V and 2 bases from J, the gap between germline ends came to 14 bases. Looked up from germline, CDR1 is SEHNR and CDR2 is FQNEAQ (reference sequence). The CDR3 loop is CASVWDGFTDTQYF. CDR3 bases: TGTGCCAGCGTCTGGGACGGATTCACAGATACGCAGTATTTT.

The V and J genes are TRBV9 and TRBJ2-5; tentatively, D is TRBD1 (6 bases). V lost 4 bases and J 11 bases, leaving 27 bases between the germline ends. The germline CDR1 and CDR2 sequences are SGDLS and YYNGEE. The CDR3 totals 16 residues. The CDR3 protein is CASSPTSGAVHNEQYF. CDR3 in DNA: TGTGCCAGCAGCCCGACGTCAGGGGCAGTCCATAATGAGCAGTACTTC.

The chain couples TRBV20-1 to TRBJ2-5; no definite D call. Trimming stripped 0 bases from V and 1 base from J, with 18 bases between. CDR1 and CDR2 (germline): DFQATT, SNEGSKA (reference sequence). The CDR3 covers 17 residues. The CDR3 is CSARDGSTSTLQETQYF. CDR3 nucleotides: TGCAGTGCTAGAGATGGCAGCACAAGTACCCTCCAAGAGACCCAGTACTTC.

V is TRBV4-1 and J is TRBJ2-7, with D tentatively TRBD2 (5 bases). Germline assignment: CDR1 MGHRA and CDR2 YSYEKL. Deletions cut 0 bases from V and 2 bases from J, with 11 bases between. The CDR3 consists of 15 residues. The CDR3 region is CASSQDPGITYEQYF. The CDR3 DNA is TGCGCCAGCAGCCAAGATCCCGGGATTACCTACGAGCAGTACTTC.

The chain employs TRBV6-2 or TRBV6-3 and TRBJ2-1, with D possibly being TRBD2 (6 bases). Trimming cost V 5 bases and J 5 bases, with 16 bases left between them. Germline lookup yields CDR1 MNHEY and CDR2 SVGEGT. The CDR3 runs to 15 residues. DNA of the CDR3: TGTGCCAGCAGTACCTTCGGGGAGGCCGACAATGAGCAGTTCTTC. It translates to CASSTFGEADNEQFF.